What follows are 20 T cell receptor beta chains derived from one specimen sequenced in a study of CD4 T cells in relation to SARS-CoV-2 and coronaviruses (TCRdb year 2021). No antigen has been assigned to these receptors. CD4+ T cells from unexposed donors were collected before the COVID-19 pandemic (2011-2018). After around eleven days of culture, CD4+ T cells were isolated with the EasySep CD4+ T cell isolation kit. Receptor amplification or capture employed the immunoSEQ multiplex PCR assay. The clones in this table, taken by TCRdb from immuneACCESS, are in-frame only. Not every clone is retained; where verified, under half of the shortfall comes from an unresolved V gene, and the cause of the rest is unknown. This sample gives 20,000 to 25,000 clones in total; around three quarters of them show up just once. Roughly 16% of the sample comes from the top ten. Input material: CD4+ T cells from PBMCs, cultured in vitro. The receptors originated from a human donor in good health.

V is TRBV7-9 and J is TRBJ1-3; D unresolved. Trimming shortened V by 3 bases and J by 0 bases, and 6 bases separated the two germline ends. In germline, CDR1 is SEHNR, CDR2 FQNEAQ (reference sequence). The CDR3 consists of 14 residues. In nucleotides, the CDR3 is TGTGCCAGCAGCTTTTGGACCTCTGGAAACACCATATATTTT. Translation: CASSFWTSGNTIYF.

With regard to this clone: At one boundary the junction diverges from the germline segment, which might be a read error. V is TRBV2 and J is TRBJ1-2; D uncertain. Germline V CDR1 and CDR2: SNHLY, FYNNEI. The length of the CDR3 is 10 residues. The CDR3 reads CASSETESLF. The CDR3 nucleotides are TGTGCCAGCAGTGAAACGGAATCCCTTTTC.

The DNA for the CDR3 is TGTGCCAGCAGCCCCCTAGCGGGAGGGCCCGGCAATGAGCAGTTCTTC. It encodes CASSPLAGGPGNEQFF. This sequence joins TRBV7-3 and TRBJ2-1; 12 bases line up with TRBD2. This CDR3 spans 16 amino acids. With V trimmed by 5 bases and J by 6 bases, 8 bases remained unmatched. Looked up from germline, CDR1 is SGHTA and CDR2 is FQGTGA.

The chain recombines TRBV6-6 with TRBJ2-7; TRBD2 matches at 8 bases. This CDR3 is 13 amino acids long. Germline loops: CDR1 MNHNY, CDR2 SVGAGI (reference sequence). Germline trimming cut 6 bases from V and 6 bases from J; bases unmatched to any gene: 7. Here the CDR3 DNA reads TGTGCCAGCAGGCCCGGGACTAGAAGCGAGCAGTACTTC. Amino acids: CASRPGTRSEQYF.

The gene calls are TRBV6-7 and TRBJ1-1; D call uncertain. TRBV6-7 is an ORF, with its function uncertain. Trimming took off 0 bases at V and 1 base at J, with 12 bases between the two ends. The CDR3 has 16 amino acids. As DNA, the CDR3 is TGTGCCAGCAGTTACTCGGACCCCCACAAGAACACTGAAGCTTTCTTT. It specifies CASSYSDPHKNTEAFF.

The V gene is TRBV18, the J gene TRBJ1-3, with 11 nucleotides matching TRBD1. The CDR3 runs to 16 residues. Germline V gives CDR1 KGHSH, CDR2 LQKENI. The ends lost 2 bases at V and 2 bases at J; junction bases unmatched: 2. The CDR3 region is CASSPTGQGAGNTIYF. Here the CDR3 DNA reads TGTGCCAGCTCACCAACGGGACAGGGGGCTGGAAACACCATATATTTT.

V is TRBV7-2 and J is TRBJ2-4, with a weak D call TRBD2 (5 bases). V gave up 5 bases and J gave up 10 bases, with 12 bases separating them. CDR1 is SGHTA, CDR2 FQGNSA, per germline. CDR3 length equals 12 residues. The CDR3 loop reads CASSPNRGIQYF. The DNA for the CDR3 is TGTGCCAGCAGCCCTAATCGCGGGATTCAGTACTTC.

The rearrangement links TRBV3-1 (or the pseudogene TRBV3-2) to TRBJ2-7; TRBD2 matches at 9 bases. J gave up 7 bases and V 5 bases, and 9 bases lay outside the gene matches. CDR3 length equals 14 residues. The V gene's germline CDR1 is LGHDT and CDR2 YNNKEL (reference sequence). The CDR3 region is CASSSIAGAGEQYF. CDR3 bases: TGTGCCAGCAGCTCCATAGCGGGAGCAGGGGAGCAGTACTTC.

The chain recombines TRBV5-1 with TRBJ1-1, with a weak D call TRBD1 (6 bases). The CDR3 totals 15 residues. From germline, CDR1 is SGHRS and CDR2 YFSETQ. V dropped 4 bases and J dropped 1 base, with 14 bases sitting between them. The CDR3 DNA is TGCGCCAGCAGCGGTGGGGACACCTCGAACACTGAAGCTTTCTTT. Translation: CASSGGDTSNTEAFF.

The genes are TRBV18 and TRBJ1-2; no clear D gene. Per germline, CDR1 KGHSH and CDR2 LQKENI. V dropped 2 bases and J dropped 3 bases, with 13 bases sitting between them. This CDR3 is built from 15 residues. Here the CDR3 reads CASSPTWSSDYGYTF. The CDR3, as DNA: TGTGCCAGCTCACCAACTTGGAGCAGTGACTATGGCTACACCTTC.

The V call is TRBV9, the J call TRBJ2-7, with TRBD2 as a possible D gene (6 bases). The CDR3 extends over 15 amino acids. Trimming left V 0 bases short and J 3 bases short, with 13 bases between. CDR1 is SGDLS and CDR2 is YYNGEE in the germline V gene. CDR3 DNA: TGTGCCAGCAGCGTAGCTCCCGGGAGAGGCTACGAGCAGTACTTC. Protein: CASSVAPGRGYEQYF.

The rearrangement links TRBV7-6 to TRBJ2-5; 9 bases match TRBD1. Germline V gives CDR1 SGHVS, CDR2 FNYEAQ. The CDR3 has 18 residues. V lost 2 bases and J lost 2; bases outside the gene matches: 12. CDR3 nucleotide sequence: TGTGCCAGCAGCTTATGGGACAGGGAAACCGGGCGACAAGAGACCCAGTACTTC. It specifies CASSLWDRETGRQETQYF.

This chain joins TRBV7-9 and TRBJ2-3; D not resolved. Trimming took 5 bases from V and 2 from J, leaving 11 bases between them. CDR1 SEHNR and CDR2 FQNEAQ come from the germline V gene (reference sequence). CDR3 length equals 14 residues. The CDR3 coding sequence is TGTGCCAGCAGCCCTATCGGGCTCACAGATACGCAGTATTTT. Translation: CASSPIGLTDTQYF.

The chain employs TRBV11-2 and TRBJ2-7; possible D gene TRBD2, 7 bases. Trimming took 3 bases from V and 7 from J, leaving 13 bases between them. This CDR3 comprises 13 residues. In germline, CDR1 is SGHAT, CDR2 FQNNGV. CDR3 protein: CASSFGGPGEQYF. Written as DNA, the CDR3 is TGTGCCAGCAGCTTCGGGGGGCCGGGGGAGCAGTACTTC.

This sequence joins TRBV6-5 and TRBJ1-4; D gene uncertain. Germline assignment: CDR1 MNHEY and CDR2 SVGAGI. V gave up 9 bases and J gave up 8 bases, with 13 bases separating them. The CDR3 spans 12 residues. The CDR3 is CASRPRGEKLFF. CDR3 DNA: TGTGCCAGTCGCCCGAGAGGGGAAAAACTGTTTTTT.

This clone was detected a few times. The chain employs TRBV29-1 and TRBJ1-1; D possibly corresponds to TRBD1 (6 bases). This CDR3 region has 14 residues. Trimming took 5 bases from V and 6 from J, leaving 19 bases between them. Germline CDR1 is SQVTM and CDR2 is ANQGSEA. The CDR3 bases are TGCAGCGTTTTGGTGCGGACAGAGGTCCCTGAAGCTTTCTTT. This encodes CSVLVRTEVPEAFF. Variable domain in full (rest from reference TRBV29-1 and TRBJ1-1): SAVISQKPSRDICQRGTSLTIQCQVDSQVTMMFWYRQQPGQSLTLIATANQGSEATYESGFVIDKFPISRPNLTFSTLTVSNMSPEDSSIYLCSVLVRTEVPEAFFGQGTRLTVV.

The V and J genes are TRBV29-1 and TRBJ1-4; D remains unclear. V was pared by 3 bases and J by 7 bases, with 15 bases between. The CDR3 has 14 residues. From germline, CDR1 is SQVTM and CDR2 ANQGSEA. CDR3 residues: CSVEASGLAEKLFF. In DNA, the CDR3 is TGCAGCGTTGAGGCCAGTGGCCTGGCTGAAAAACTGTTTTTT.

This clone was seen only a few times. A read error may produce the germline difference seen at one junction end. The chain links TRBV5-6 to TRBJ1-3; D remains ambiguous. Germline V gene data show CDR1 as SGHDT and CDR2 as YYEEEE. This CDR3 contains 14 residues. CDR3 loop: CASGFSAAGNTIYF. Written as DNA, the CDR3 is TGTGCCAGCGGCTTCTCGGCGGCAGGAAACACCATATATTTT.

V usage is TRBV7-2 and J usage is TRBJ2-1; D not resolved. Between the trimmed V and J ends, which lost 5 bases and 7 bases, there was a span of 12 bases. Germline CDR1 and CDR2: SGHTA and FQGNSA. The CDR3 is made up of 13 amino acids. The DNA of the CDR3 is TGTGCCAGCAGCCCTCGGACGAGGAATGAGCAGTTCTTC. This sequence encodes CASSPRTRNEQFF.

A few counts support this clone. CDR3 in DNA: TGTGCCAGCAGCCCGAGCGGGAAATACAATGAGCAGTTCTTC. Its protein product is CASSPSGKYNEQFF. The chain is built from TRBV7-3 and TRBJ2-1; TRBD2 matches 7 bases. CDR3 size: 14 residues. The V gene end was trimmed by 5 bases and the J gene end by 4 bases; junction bases not matched to a gene: 5. CDR1 and CDR2 (germline): SGHTA, FQGTGA. Complete variable domain (other parts from reference TRBV7-3 and TRBJ2-1): GAGVSQTPSNKVTEKGKYVELRCDPISGHTALYWYRQSLGQGPEFLIYFQGTGAADDSGLPNDRFFAVRPEGSVSTLKIQRTERGDSAVYLCASSPSGKYNEQFFGPGTRLTVL.